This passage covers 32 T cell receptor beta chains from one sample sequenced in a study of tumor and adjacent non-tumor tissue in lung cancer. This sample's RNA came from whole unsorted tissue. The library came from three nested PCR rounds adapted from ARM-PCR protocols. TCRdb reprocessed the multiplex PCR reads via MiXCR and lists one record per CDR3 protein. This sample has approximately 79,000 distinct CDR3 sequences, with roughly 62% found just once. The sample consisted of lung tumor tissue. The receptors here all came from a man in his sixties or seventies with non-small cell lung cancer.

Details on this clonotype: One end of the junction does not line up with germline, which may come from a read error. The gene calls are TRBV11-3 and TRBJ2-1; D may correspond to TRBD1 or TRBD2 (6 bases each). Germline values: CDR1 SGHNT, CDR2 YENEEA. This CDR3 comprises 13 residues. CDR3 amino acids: CASSLDGGWEQFF. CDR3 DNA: TGTGCCAGCAGCTTAGACGGGGGCTGGGAGCAATTCTTC. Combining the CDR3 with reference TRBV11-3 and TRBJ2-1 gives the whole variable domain EAGVVQSPRYKIIEKKQPVAFWCNPISGHNTLYWYLQNLGQGPELLIRYENEEAVDDSQLPKDRFSAERLKGVDSTLKIQPAELGDSAVYLCASSLDGGWEQFFGPGTRLTVL.

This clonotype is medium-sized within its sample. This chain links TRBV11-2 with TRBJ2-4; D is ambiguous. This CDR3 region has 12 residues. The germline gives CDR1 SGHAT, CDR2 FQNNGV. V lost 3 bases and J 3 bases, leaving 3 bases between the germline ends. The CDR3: CASSLNKNIQYF. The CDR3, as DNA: TGTGCCAGCAGCTTGAACAAAAACATTCAGTACTTC.

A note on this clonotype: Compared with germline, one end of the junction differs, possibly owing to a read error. The DNA for the CDR3 is TGTGTCTGGACAGGTGGAACTAACTATGGCTACATCTTC. Its translation: CVWTGGTNYGYIF. V and J are TRBV30 and TRBJ1-2; TRBD1 matches at 7 bases. The CDR3 runs 13 residues. The V gene's germline CDR1 is GTSNPN and CDR2 SVGIG (reference sequence).

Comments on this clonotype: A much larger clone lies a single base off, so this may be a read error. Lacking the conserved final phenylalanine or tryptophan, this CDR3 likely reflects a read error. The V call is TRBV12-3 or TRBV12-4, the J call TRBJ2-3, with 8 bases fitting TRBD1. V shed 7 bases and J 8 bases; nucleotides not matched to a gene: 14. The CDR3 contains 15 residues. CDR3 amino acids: CASNGDRRYLATQYI. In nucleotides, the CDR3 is TGTGCCAGCAACGGGGACAGGCGGTACCTGGCTACGCAGTATATT.

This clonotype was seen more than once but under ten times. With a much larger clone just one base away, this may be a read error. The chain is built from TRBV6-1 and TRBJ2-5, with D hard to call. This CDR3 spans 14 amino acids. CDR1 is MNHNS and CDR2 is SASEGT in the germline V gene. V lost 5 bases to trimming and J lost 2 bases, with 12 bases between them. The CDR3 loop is CASSKSGLQETQYF. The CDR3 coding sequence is TGTGCCAGCAGTAAATCCGGCCTACAAGAGACCCAGTACTTC.

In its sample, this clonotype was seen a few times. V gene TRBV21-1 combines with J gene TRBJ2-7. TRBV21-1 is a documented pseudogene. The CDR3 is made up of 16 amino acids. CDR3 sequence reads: CASSKEMAHNTYEQYF. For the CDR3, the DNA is TGTGCCAGCAGCAAAGAGATGGCACACAACACCTACGAGCAGTACTTC.

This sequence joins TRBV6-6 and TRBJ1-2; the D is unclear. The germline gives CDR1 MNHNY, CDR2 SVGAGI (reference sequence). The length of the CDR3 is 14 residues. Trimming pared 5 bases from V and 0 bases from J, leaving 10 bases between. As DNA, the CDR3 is TGTGCCAGCAGTACCTCGACGGCTAACTATGGCTACACCTTC. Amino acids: CASSTSTANYGYTF.

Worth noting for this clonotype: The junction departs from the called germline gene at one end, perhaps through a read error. The CDR3 spells CSSTNFRGGQGALEQYF. The CDR3 coding sequence is TGTTCCAGCACAAACTTCCGCGGGGGACAGGGGGCGTTAGAGCAGTACTTC. The genes are TRBV7-9 and TRBJ2-7, with 12 bases identical to TRBD1. The CDR3 runs 17 residues. Germline lookup yields CDR1 SEHNR and CDR2 FQNEAQ (reference sequence).

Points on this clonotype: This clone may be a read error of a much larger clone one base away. Here the CDR3 reads CASGPGDSQETQYF. For the CDR3, the DNA is TGTGCCAGCGGTCCGGGGGACAGTCAAGAGACCCAGTACTTC. The chain combines TRBV28 with TRBJ2-5, with a tentative D call TRBD1 (7 bases). CDR3 length equals 14 residues. Per germline, CDR1 MDHEN and CDR2 SYDVKM. Trimming shortened V by 8 bases and J by 2 bases, and 15 bases separated the two germline ends.

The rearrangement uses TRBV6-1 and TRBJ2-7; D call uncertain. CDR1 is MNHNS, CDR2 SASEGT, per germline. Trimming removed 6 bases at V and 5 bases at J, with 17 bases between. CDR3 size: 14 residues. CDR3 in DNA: TGTGCCAGCAGGCCCACCGACGGGCTCCACGAGCAGTACTTC. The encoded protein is CASRPTDGLHEQYF.

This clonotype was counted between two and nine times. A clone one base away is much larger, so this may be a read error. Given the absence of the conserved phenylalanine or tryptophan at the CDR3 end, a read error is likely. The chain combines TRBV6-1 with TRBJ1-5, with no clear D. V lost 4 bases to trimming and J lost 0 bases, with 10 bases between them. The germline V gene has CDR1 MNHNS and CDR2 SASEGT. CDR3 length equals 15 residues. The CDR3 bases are TGTGCCAGCAGTGGGGCACCTTATAGCAATCAGCCCCAGCATCTT. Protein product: CASSGAPYSNQPQHL.

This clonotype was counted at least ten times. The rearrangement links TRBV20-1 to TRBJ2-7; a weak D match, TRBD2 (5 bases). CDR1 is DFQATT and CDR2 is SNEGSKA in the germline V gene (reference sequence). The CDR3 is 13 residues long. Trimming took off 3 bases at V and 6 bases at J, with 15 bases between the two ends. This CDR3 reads CSARKTGGAEQYF. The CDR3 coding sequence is TGCAGTGCTAGGAAAACCGGAGGTGCCGAGCAGTACTTC.

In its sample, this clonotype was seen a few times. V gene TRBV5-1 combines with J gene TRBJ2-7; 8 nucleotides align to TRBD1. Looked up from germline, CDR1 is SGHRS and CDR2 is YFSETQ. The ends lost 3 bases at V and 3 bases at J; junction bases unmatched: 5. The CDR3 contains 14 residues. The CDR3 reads CASSWDRTNYEQYF. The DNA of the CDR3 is TGCGCCAGCAGCTGGGACAGGACGAACTACGAGCAGTACTTC. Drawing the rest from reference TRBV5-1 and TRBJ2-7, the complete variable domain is KAGVTQTPRYLIKTRGQQVTLSCSPISGHRSVSWYQQTPGQGLQFLFEYFSETQRNKGNFPGRFSGRQFSNSRSEMNVSTLELGDSALYLCASSWDRTNYEQYFGPGTRLTVT.

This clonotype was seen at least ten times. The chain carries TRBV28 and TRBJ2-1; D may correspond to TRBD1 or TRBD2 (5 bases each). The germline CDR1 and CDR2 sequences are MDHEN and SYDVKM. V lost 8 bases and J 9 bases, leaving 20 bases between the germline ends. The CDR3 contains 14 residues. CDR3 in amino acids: CASRPGTPSGEQFF. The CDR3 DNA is TGTGCCAGCCGACCCGGGACCCCCTCCGGTGAGCAGTTCTTC.

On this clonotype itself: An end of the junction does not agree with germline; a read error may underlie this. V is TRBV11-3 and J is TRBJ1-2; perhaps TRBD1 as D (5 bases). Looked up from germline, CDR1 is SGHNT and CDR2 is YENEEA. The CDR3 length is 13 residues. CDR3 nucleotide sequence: TGTTCCAGCAGCTTTATCGGGGGTGCGAGATACACCTTC. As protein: CSSSFIGGARYTF.

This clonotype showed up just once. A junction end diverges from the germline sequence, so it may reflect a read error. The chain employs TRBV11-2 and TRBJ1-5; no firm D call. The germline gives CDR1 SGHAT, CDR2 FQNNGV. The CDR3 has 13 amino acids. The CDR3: CTSSPFGEGPRHF. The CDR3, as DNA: TGTACCAGCAGCCCCTTTGGGGAAGGGCCCCGGCATTTT.

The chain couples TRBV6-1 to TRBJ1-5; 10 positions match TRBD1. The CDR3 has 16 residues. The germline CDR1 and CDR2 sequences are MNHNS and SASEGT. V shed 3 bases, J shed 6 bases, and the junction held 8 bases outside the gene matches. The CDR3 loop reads CASSDLPGQGPQPQHF. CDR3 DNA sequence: TGTGCCAGCAGTGACCTACCGGGACAGGGGCCTCAGCCCCAGCATTTT.

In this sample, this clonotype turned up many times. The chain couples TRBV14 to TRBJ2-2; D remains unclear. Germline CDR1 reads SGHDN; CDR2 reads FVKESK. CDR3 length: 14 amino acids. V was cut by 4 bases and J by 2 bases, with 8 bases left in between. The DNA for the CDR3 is TGTGCCAGCAGCCTGTCCAGAAACACCGGGGAGCTGTTTTTT. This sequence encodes CASSLSRNTGELFF.

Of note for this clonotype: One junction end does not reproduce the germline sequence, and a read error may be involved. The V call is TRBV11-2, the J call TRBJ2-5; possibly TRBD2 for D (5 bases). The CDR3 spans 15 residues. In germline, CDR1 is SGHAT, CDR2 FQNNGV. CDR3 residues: CTSGPRGGQSEIQYF. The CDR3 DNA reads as TGTACCAGCGGCCCCCGTGGTGGGCAGTCAGAGATCCAGTACTTC. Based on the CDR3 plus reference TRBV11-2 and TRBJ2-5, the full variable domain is EAGVAQSPRYKIIEKRQSVAFWCNPISGHATLYWYQQILGQGPKLLIQFQNNGVVDDSQLPKDRFSAERLKGVDSTLKIQPAKLEDSAVYLCTSGPRGGQSEIQYFGPGTRLLVL.

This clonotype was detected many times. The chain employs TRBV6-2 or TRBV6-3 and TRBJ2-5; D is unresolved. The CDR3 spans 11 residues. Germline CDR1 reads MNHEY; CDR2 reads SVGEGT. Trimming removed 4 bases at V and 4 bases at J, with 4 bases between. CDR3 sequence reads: CASSFSETQYF. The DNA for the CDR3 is TGTGCCAGCAGTTTTTCAGAGACCCAGTACTTC.

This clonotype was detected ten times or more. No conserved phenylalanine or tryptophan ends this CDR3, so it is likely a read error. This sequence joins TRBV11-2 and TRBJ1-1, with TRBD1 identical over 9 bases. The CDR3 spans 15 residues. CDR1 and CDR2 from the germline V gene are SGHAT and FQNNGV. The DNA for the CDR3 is TGTGCCAGCAGCTCCTCGACAGGGGGGAGGACTGGAGCTTTCTCT. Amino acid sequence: CASSSSTGGRTGAFS.

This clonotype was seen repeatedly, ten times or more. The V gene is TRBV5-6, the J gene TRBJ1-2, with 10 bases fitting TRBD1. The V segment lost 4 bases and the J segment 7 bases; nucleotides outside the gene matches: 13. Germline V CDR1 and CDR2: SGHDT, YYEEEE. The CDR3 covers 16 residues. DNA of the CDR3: TGTGCCAGCAGCCACACACCGGGACAGGGGATTCCTGGCTACACCTTC. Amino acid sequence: CASSHTPGQGIPGYTF.

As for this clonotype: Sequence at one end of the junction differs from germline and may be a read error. The CDR3 spells CASSLGLAGVGTDAQYF. The CDR3 DNA follows: TGTGCCAGCAGCTTAGGGCTAGCGGGAGTCGGCACAGATGCGCAGTATTTT. The V call is TRBV7-9, the J call TRBJ2-3, with TRBD2 identical over 10 bases. CDR1 is SEHNR, CDR2 FQNEAQ, per germline (reference sequence). This CDR3 region has 17 residues.

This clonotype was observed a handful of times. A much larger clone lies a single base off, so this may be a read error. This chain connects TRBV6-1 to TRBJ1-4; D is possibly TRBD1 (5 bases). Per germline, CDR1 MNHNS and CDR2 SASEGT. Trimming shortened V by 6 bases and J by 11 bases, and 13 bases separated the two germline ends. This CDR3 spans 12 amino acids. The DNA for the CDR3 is TGTGCCAGCAGGGAGGGAGAGGGGAAACTGTTTTTT. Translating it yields CASREGEGKLFF.

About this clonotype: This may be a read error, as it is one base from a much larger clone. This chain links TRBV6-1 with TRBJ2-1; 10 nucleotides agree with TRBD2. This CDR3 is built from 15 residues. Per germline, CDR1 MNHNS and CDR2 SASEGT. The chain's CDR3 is CASTPAGGRGDDQFF. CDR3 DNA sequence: TGTGCCAGCACACCAGCGGGAGGGAGGGGGGATGATCAGTTCTTC.

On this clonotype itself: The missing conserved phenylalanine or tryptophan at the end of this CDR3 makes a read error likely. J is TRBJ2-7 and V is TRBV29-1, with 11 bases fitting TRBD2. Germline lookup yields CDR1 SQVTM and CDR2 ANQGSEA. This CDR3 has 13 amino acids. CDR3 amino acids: CSAGTSGNYDQYY. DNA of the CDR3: TGCAGCGCCGGGACTAGCGGCAACTACGATCAGTACTAC.

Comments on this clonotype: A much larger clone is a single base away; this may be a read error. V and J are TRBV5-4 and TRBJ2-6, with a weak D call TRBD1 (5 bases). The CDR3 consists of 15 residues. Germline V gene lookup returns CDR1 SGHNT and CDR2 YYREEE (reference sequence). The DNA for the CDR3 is TGTGCCAGCAGCCCGGACCCCTCTGGGGCCAACGTCATGACTTTC. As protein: CASSPDPSGANVMTF.

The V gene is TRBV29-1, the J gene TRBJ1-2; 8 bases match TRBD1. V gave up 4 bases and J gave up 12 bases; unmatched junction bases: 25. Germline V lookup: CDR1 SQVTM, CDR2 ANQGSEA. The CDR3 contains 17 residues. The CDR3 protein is CSVGLRAGGRPSRDHTF. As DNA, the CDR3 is TGCAGCGTTGGGTTAAGGGCAGGGGGCCGACCCTCTCGAGACCACACCTTC.

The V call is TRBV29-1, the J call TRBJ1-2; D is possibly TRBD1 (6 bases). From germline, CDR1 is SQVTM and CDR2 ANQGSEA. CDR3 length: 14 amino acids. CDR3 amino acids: CSDRTHMGAYGYTF. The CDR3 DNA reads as TGCAGTGACAGGACACACATGGGGGCCTATGGCTACACCTTC.

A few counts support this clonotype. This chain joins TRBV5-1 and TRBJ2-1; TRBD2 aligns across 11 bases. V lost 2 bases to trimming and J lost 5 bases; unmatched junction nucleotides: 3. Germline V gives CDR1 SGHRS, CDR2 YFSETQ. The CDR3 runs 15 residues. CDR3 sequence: CASSLLAGANNEQFF. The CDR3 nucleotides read TGCGCCAGCAGCTTACTAGCGGGGGCCAACAATGAGCAGTTCTTC.

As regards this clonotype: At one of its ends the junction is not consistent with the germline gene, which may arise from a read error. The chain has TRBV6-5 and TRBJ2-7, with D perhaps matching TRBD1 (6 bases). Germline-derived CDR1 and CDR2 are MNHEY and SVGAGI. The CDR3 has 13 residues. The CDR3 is CASRQQDSYEQYF. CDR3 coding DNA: TGTGCCAGTAGGCAACAGGACAGCTACGAACAGTACTTC.

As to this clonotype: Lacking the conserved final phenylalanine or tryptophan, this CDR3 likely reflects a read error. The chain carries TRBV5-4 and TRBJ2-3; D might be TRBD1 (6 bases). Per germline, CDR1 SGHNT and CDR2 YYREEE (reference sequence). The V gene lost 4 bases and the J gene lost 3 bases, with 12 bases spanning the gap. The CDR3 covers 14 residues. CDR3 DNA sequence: TGTGCCAGCAGCAAGGGACATAATACAGATACGCAGTATTAT. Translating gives CASSKGHNTDTQYY.